The text below deals with one T cell receptor (beta chain). The data were taken from a study of blood T cell repertoires in COVID-19. CDR3 size: 14 residues. V shed 3 bases and J shed 1 base, with 9 bases lying between them. Germline CDR1 is MDHEN and CDR2 is SYDVKM. The data were produced by immunoSEQ multiplex PCR, yet TCRdb's version contains in-frame clones alone and is incomplete. The sample holds under 250,000 clones, about 82% seen once. This chain connects TRBV28 to TRBJ1-1; D remains unclear. This clonotype originated in an elderly woman with COVID-19, enrolled during active disease. The sequenced sample consisted of peripheral blood. In nucleotides, the CDR3 is TGTGCCAGCAGTTTGGTCAGTAAGAACACTGAAGCTTTCTTT. Its protein product is CASSLVSKNTEAFF.